This T cell receptor beta chain was sequenced in a study of T cell changes during pregnancy in multiple sclerosis (dated by TCRdb to about 2019). General notes on the study: The study looked at changes in the T cell repertoire across pregnancy in women with multiple sclerosis.

The library relied on the immunoSEQ multiplex PCR assay. The clones in this table, taken by TCRdb from immuneACCESS, are in-frame only. Not every clone is retained; where verified, under half of the shortfall comes from an unresolved V gene, and the cause of the rest is unknown. Counted in this sample were roughly 80,000 clones; 93% of them appeared once. The top ten hold approximately 2.4% of the sample. As concerns this clone: Its cognate antigen has yet to be identified. No quality values exist for individual bases; no much larger clone is one base distant.

Counted from cysteine to phenylalanine, this CDR3 has 13 amino acids. Of all the DNA, just the CDR3 is kept, 39 bases in frame from base 1. Trimming costs V 2 bases and J 0 bases, and their ends lie 8 bases apart. The germline V gene provides CDR1 SQVTM and CDR2 ANQGSEA. The chain is made from TRBV29-1 and TRBJ2-7, with TRBD1 tentatively as D gene (6 bases match). The clonotype comes from a female donor with multiple sclerosis, enrolled in a pregnancy study. Sequencing was performed on peripheral blood, taken in the second trimester of pregnancy. The CDR3 amino acid sequence is: CSVEQGTSYEQYF. The nucleotides are TGCAGCGTTGAACAGGGGACCTCCTACGAGCAGTACTTC.